One and the same sample provided the 10 T cell receptor beta chains below, sequenced in a study of regulatory T cells in long-lasting Graves disease. Noted time point: newly diagnosed GD, antithyroid drugs for less than 3 months. The authors made the TCR library using RNA they extracted from PBMCs. Assembly of TCR beta libraries relied on iRepertoire HTBI primers together with Arm-PCR of CDR3 regions. MiXCR, run by TCRdb on the multiplex PCR reads, gives a single entry per CDR3 protein. The sample shows about 440,000 distinct CDR3 sequences, under 15% of them seen only once. These data were likewise used in another study, on T cells in Graves' hyperthyroidism and ophthalmopathy.

The sample was peripheral blood mononuclear cells (PBMCs), taken at new diagnosis, from a patient treated with antithyroid drugs. The receptor source for this set is a woman aged 25 to 39 with Graves disease.

This clonotype appeared a few times. The rearrangement links TRBV5-5 to TRBJ2-7; 9 positions agree with TRBD1. V shed 4 bases, J shed 0 bases, and the junction held 5 bases outside the gene matches. Per germline, CDR1 SGHKS and CDR2 YYEKEE (reference sequence). The CDR3 is made up of 15 amino acids. CDR3: CASSRTGDFSYEQYF. Here the CDR3 DNA reads TGTGCCAGCAGCCGGACAGGGGACTTCTCCTACGAGCAGTACTTC.

This clonotype was picked up many times. The gene calls are TRBV28 and TRBJ2-5; D remains unclear. The CDR3 has 15 residues. Trimming removed 3 bases at V and 5 bases at J, with 16 bases between. Germline loops: CDR1 MDHEN, CDR2 SYDVKM. As DNA, the CDR3 is TGTGCCAGCAGTTTCCAAGCTCCGGGCCGTGAGACCCAGTACTTC. Its translation is CASSFQAPGRETQYF.

The rearrangement links TRBV19 to TRBJ1-2, with D uncertain. V lost 9 bases to trimming and J lost 4 bases, with 15 bases between them. This CDR3 is 13 amino acids long. Germline CDR1 and CDR2: LNHDA and SQIVND (reference sequence). The CDR3 loop is CASSEQAIYGYTF. CDR3 in DNA: TGTGCCAGCTCCGAACAAGCTATCTATGGCTACACCTTC.

The rearrangement joins TRBV3-1 to TRBJ2-3; TRBD1 is a possible D gene (5 bases). The germline CDR1 and CDR2 sequences are LGHDT and YNNKEL (reference sequence). The V gene lost 4 bases and the J gene lost 3 bases, with 14 bases spanning the gap. The CDR3 has 15 residues. This CDR3 reads CASSPHVKGTDTQYF. DNA of the CDR3: TGTGCCAGCAGCCCCCACGTGAAGGGGACAGATACGCAGTATTTT.

This clonotype was observed many times. DNA for the CDR3: TGTGCCAGCAGCTTAGATGCCAGGCGCTACTATGGCTACACCTTC. It codes for CASSLDARRYYGYTF. This chain links TRBV11-2 with TRBJ1-2; D remains ambiguous. V lost 0 bases and J 3 bases, leaving 11 bases between the germline ends. Germline CDR1 and CDR2: SGHAT and FQNNGV. This CDR3 has 15 amino acids.

This clonotype showed up just a few times. This sequence joins TRBV3-1 and TRBJ2-7, with D tentatively TRBD2 (7 bases). Germline-derived CDR1 and CDR2 are LGHDT and YNNKEL (reference sequence). The CDR3 is 16 residues long. The ends were cut back, 3 bases at V and 2 bases at J, with 17 bases in the middle. The DNA for the CDR3 is TGTGCCAGCAGCCAGGGTCCGGGGGGCTCGACCTACGAGCAGTACTTC. It encodes CASSQGPGGSTYEQYF.

Notes on this clonotype: This may stem from a read error, because a much larger clone lies one nucleotide away. The chain has TRBV27 and TRBJ2-3, with TRBD2 identical over 11 bases. Germline V gene sequence: CDR1 MNHEY, CDR2 SMNVEV (reference sequence). The CDR3 totals 14 residues. The V gene end was trimmed by 7 bases and the J gene end by 6 bases; junction bases not matched to a gene: 6. CDR3 coding DNA: TGTGCCAGCACGGGACTAGCGGAAGGGGATACGCAGTATTTT. Translated: CASTGLAEGDTQYF.

This clonotype was recorded a few times. The chain combines TRBV7-8 with TRBJ1-1; possible D gene TRBD1, 6 bases. V lost 0 bases and J lost 0, with 11 bases in between. This CDR3 has 16 residues. CDR1 SGHVS and CDR2 FQNEAQ come from the germline V gene. Written as DNA, the CDR3 is TGTGCCAGCAGCTTAGCAGACAGGAATATGAACACTGAAGCTTTCTTT. This translates into CASSLADRNMNTEAFF. The complete variable domain, with remaining parts taken from reference TRBV7-8 and TRBJ1-1, reads GAGVSQSPRYKVAKRGQDVALRCDPISGHVSLFWYQQALGQGPEFLTYFQNEAQLDKSGLPSDRFFAERPEGSVSTLKIQRTQQEDSAVYLCASSLADRNMNTEAFFGQGTRLTVV.

In this sample, this clonotype turned up a few times. A much larger clonotype is one base distant, so this may be a read error. The genes are TRBV11-2 and TRBJ2-7; 7 nucleotides agree with TRBD1. The V and J ends lost 8 bases and 1 base, in that order; junction bases with no gene match: 14. From germline, CDR1 is SGHAT and CDR2 FQNNGV. The CDR3 is made up of 16 amino acids. CDR3 amino acids: CASGPISRDRSYEQYF. The CDR3 DNA sequence: TGTGCCAGCGGCCCCATTAGCCGGGACAGATCCTACGAGCAGTACTTC.

This clonotype came up many times. The J gene is TRBJ2-1, the V gene TRBV27; perhaps D is TRBD1 or TRBD2 (5 bases each). The V and J ends lost 4 bases and 1 base respectively, with 14 bases between them. This CDR3 has 16 residues. Germline V gene data show CDR1 as MNHEY and CDR2 as SMNVEV (reference sequence). The CDR3 region has the DNA TGTGCCAGCAGTTGGACCCGGGACCATTCCTACAATGAGCAGTTCTTC. It codes for CASSWTRDHSYNEQFF.